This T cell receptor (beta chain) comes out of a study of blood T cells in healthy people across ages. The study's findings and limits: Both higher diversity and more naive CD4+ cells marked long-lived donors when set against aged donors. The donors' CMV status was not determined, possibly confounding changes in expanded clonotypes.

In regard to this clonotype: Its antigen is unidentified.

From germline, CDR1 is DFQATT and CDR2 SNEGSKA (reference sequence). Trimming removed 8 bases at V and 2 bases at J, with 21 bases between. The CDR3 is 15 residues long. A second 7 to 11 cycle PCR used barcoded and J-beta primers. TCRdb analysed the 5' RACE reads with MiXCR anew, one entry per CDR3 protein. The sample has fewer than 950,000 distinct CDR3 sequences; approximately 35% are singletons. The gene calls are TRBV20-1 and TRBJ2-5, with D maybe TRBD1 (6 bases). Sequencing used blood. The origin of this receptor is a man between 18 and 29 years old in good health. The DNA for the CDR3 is TGCAGTACAAGAAGACCGGGACACCTTCAAGAGACCCAGTACTTC. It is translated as CSTRRPGHLQETQYF.